Included here is one TCR beta chain sequence, with context. What it binds is unknown. This sample stems from a study of post-analysis software for immune sequencing data. General study findings and limits: Elevated frequency relative to controls characterized roughly five TRBV segments in patients, TRBV5-6, TRBV5-1 and TRBV20-1 among them.

Carried by the TCR beta cDNA libraries were unique molecular identifiers. MiXCR, run by TCRdb on the PCR reads, gives a single entry per CDR3 protein. The table includes around 400,000 distinct CDR3 sequences, 39% detected once. V gave up 7 bases and J gave up 1 base, with 13 bases separating them. The CDR3 is 14 amino acids. Germline loops: CDR1 SGHRS, CDR2 YFSETQ. This chain uses TRBV5-1 with TRBJ2-3, with D unresolved. What was sequenced was blood. The clonotype originates from a girl aged 2-10 years with multiple sclerosis. In nucleotides, the CDR3 is TGCGCCAGCTTCTCCTTTATAGGCACAGATACGCAGTATTTT. This codes for CASFSFIGTDTQYF.